These 2 T cell receptor beta chains were all obtained from the same sample, sequenced in a study of CD8 T cells in Susac syndrome. An amount of RNA that ranged from roughly 0.45 to 1 ug was reverse transcribed with random hexamers. TCRdb reprocessed the immunoSEQ multiplex PCR reads via MiXCR and lists one record per CDR3 protein. The sample lists approximately 80,000 distinct CDR3 sequences, roughly 95% occurring once. The sequenced sample was CD8+ T cells from PBMCs. The receptors originated from a human donor with Susac syndrome.

The CDR3, as DNA: TGTGCCAGCAGCGTAGAGGCGGACGGTTTTAATTCACCCCTCCACTTT. The encoded protein is CASSVEADGFNSPLHF. The gene calls are TRBV9 and TRBJ1-6; D remains ambiguous. CDR1 is SGDLS, CDR2 YYNGEE, per germline. There are 16 residues in the CDR3. Trimming took off 0 bases at V and 6 bases at J, with 13 bases between the two ends.

CDR3 DNA sequence: TGTGCCAGCAGTTTAGGCAGGGTGGGCAATGAGCAGTTCTTC. Translated, it gives CASSLGRVGNEQFF. The rearrangement links TRBV27 to TRBJ2-1; possibly TRBD1 for D (5 bases). V was trimmed by 2 bases and J by 6 bases, leaving 11 bases between them. This CDR3 spans 14 amino acids. Germline-derived CDR1 and CDR2 are MNHEY and SMNVEV (reference sequence).